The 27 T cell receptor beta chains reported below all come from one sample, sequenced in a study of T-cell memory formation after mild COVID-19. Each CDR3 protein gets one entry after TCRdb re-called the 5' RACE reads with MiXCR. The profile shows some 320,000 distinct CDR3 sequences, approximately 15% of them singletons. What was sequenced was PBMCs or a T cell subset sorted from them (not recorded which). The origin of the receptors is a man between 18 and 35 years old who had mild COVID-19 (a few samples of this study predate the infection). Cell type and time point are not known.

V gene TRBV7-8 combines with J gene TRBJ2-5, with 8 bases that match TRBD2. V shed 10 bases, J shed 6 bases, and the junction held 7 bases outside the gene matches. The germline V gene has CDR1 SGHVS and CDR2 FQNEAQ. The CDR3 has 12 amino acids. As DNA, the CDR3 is TGTGCCACCGGGGGGGCCGGGAAGACCCAGTACTTC. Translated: CATGGAGKTQYF.

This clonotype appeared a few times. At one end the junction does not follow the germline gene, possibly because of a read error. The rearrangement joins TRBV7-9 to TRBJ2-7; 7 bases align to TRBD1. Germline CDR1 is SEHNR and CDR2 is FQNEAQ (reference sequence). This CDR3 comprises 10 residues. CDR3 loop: CASSFNRTGF. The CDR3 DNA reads TGTGCCAGCAGCTTCAATAGGACAGGCTTC.

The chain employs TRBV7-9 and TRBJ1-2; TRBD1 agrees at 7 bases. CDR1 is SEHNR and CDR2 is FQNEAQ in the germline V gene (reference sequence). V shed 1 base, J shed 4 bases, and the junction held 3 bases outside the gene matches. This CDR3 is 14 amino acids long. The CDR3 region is CASSLEGAAYGYTF. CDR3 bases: TGTGCCAGCAGCTTAGAGGGGGCAGCCTATGGCTACACCTTC.

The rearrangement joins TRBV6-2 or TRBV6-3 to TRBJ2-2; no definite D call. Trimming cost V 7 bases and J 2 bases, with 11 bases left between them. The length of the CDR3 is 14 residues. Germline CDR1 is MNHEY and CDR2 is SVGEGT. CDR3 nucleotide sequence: TGTGCCAGCACCCCATTTGATAACACCGGGGAGCTGTTTTTT. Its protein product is CASTPFDNTGELFF.

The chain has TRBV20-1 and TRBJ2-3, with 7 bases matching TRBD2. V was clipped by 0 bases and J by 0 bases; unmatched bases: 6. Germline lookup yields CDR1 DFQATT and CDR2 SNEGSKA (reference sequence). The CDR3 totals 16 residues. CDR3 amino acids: CSARDLAGDSTDTQYF. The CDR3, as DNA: TGCAGTGCTAGAGATCTTGCGGGGGATAGCACAGATACGCAGTATTTT.

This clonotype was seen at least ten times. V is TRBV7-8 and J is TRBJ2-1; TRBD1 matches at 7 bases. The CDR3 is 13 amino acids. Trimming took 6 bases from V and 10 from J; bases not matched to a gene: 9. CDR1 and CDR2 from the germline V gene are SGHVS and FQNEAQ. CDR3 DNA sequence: TGTGCCAGCAGTGTGCTCAGGGGACAGGAGCAGTTCTTC. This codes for CASSVLRGQEQFF.

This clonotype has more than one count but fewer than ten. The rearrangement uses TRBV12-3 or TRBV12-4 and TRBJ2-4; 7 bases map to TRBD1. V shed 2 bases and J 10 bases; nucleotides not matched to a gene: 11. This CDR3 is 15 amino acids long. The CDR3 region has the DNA TGTGCCAGCAGTTTATACCCTACGGGGACAGCAATTCAGTACTTC. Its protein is CASSLYPTGTAIQYF.

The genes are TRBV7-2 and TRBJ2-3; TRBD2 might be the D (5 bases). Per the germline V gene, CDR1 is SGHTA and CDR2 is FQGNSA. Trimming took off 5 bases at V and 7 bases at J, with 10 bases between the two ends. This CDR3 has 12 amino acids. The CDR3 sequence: CASSRLLNTQYF. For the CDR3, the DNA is TGTGCCAGCAGCCGACTACTGAATACGCAGTATTTT.

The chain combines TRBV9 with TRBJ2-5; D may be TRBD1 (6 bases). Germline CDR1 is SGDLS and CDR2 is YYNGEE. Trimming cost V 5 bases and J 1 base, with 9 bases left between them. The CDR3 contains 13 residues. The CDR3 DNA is TGTGCCAGCAGTACAGGGTTCCAAGAGACCCAGTACTTC. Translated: CASSTGFQETQYF.

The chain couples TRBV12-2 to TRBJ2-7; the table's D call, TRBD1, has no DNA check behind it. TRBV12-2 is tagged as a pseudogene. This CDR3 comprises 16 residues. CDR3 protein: CASRSDLPGPHYEQYV. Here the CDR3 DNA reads TGTGCAAGTCGCTCAGACTTACCCGGTCCCCACTACGAGCAGTACGTC.

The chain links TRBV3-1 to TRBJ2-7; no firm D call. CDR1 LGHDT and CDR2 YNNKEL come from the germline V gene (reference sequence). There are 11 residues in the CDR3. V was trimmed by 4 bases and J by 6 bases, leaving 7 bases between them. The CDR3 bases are TGTGCCAGCAGCCTACAAGGCGAGCAGTACTTC. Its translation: CASSLQGEQYF.

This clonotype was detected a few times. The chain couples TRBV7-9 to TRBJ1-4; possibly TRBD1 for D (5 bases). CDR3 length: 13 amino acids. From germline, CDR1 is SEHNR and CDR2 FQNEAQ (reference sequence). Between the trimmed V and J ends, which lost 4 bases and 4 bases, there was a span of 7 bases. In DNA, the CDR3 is TGTGCCAGCAGCTGGGGGGGTAATGAAAAACTGTTTTTT. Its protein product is CASSWGGNEKLFF.

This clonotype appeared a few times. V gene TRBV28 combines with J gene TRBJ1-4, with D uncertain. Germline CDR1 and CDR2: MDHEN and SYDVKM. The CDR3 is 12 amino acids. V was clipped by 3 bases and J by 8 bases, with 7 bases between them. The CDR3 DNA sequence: TGTGCCAGCAGTTTTTTTTTAGAAAAACTGTTTTTT. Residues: CASSFFLEKLFF.

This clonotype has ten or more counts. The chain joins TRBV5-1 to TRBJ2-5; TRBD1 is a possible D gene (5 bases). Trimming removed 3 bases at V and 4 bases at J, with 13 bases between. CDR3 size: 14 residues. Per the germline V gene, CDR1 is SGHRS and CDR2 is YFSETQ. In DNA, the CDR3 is TGCGCCAGCAGCTACGGACATGGTTCAGAGACCCAGTACTTC. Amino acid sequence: CASSYGHGSETQYF.

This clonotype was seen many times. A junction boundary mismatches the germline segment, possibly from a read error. CDR3 in DNA: TGCGCCAGCAGCACGTGGCCGGATTACACTGGGGAGCTGTTTTTT. It is translated as CASSTWPDYTGELFF. The chain combines TRBV5-1 with TRBJ2-2; D is uncertain. CDR3 length: 15 residues. CDR1 and CDR2 (germline): SGHRS, YFSETQ.

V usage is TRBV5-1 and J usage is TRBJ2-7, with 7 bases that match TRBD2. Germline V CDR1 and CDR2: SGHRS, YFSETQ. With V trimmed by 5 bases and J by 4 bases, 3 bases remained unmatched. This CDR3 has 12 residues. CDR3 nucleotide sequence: TGCGCCAGCAGAGGGGAGGGGTACGAGCAGTACTTC. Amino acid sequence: CASRGEGYEQYF.

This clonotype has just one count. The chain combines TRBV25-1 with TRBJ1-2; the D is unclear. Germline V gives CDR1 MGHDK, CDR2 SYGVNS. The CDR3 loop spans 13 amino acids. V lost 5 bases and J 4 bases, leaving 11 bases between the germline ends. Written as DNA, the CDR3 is TGTGCCAGCAGTACGGACCTTATCTATGGCTACACCTTC. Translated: CASSTDLIYGYTF.

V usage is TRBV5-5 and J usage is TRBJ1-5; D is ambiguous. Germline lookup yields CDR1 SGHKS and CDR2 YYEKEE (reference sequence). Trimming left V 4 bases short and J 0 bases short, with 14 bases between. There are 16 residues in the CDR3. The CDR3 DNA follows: TGTGCCAGCAGCCTCGGTGGGGAGTATAGCAATCAGCCCCAGCATTTT. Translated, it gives CASSLGGEYSNQPQHF.

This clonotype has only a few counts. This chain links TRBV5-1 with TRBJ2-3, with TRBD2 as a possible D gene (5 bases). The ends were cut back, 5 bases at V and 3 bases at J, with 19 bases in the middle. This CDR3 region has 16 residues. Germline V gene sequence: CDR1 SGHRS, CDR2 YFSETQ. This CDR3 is CASSSLPGSGTDTQYF. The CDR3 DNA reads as TGCGCCAGCAGTTCCCTCCCGGGGTCGGGGACAGATACGCAGTATTTT.

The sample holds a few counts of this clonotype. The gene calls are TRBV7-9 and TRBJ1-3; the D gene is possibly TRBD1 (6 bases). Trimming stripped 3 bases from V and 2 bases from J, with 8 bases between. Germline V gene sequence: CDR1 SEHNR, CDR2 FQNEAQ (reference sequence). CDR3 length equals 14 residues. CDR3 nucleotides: TGTGCCAGCAGCTTTCCAGGGGCTGGAAACACCATATATTTT. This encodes CASSFPGAGNTIYF.

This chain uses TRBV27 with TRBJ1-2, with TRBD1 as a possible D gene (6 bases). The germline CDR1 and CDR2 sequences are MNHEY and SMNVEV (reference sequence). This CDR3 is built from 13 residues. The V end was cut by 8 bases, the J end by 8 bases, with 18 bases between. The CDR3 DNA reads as TGTGCCAGCCGCGCACAGGGATGGGAAGGCTACACCTTC. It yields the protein CASRAQGWEGYTF.

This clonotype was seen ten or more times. CDR3 sequence reads: CASSSMTSADTQYF. Written as DNA, the CDR3 is TGCGCCAGCAGCTCGATGACTAGCGCAGATACGCAGTATTTT. The chain uses TRBV5-1 and TRBJ2-3; 8 bases align to TRBD2. There are 14 residues in the CDR3. Germline V gene data show CDR1 as SGHRS and CDR2 as YFSETQ. Trimming cost V 3 bases and J 4 bases; bases outside gene matches: 4.

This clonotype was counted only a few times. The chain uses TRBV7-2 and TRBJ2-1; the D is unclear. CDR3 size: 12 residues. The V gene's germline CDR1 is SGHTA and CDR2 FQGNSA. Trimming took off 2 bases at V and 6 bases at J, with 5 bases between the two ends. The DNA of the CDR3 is TGTGCCAGCAGCTTACATCGCAATGAGCAGTTCTTC. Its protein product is CASSLHRNEQFF.

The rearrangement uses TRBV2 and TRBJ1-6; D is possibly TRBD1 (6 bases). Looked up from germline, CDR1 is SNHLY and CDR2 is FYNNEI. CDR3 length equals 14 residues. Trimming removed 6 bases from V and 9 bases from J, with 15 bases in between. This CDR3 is CASRDTGPPSPLHF. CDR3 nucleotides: TGTGCCAGCAGGGATACAGGGCCCCCTTCACCCCTCCACTTT.

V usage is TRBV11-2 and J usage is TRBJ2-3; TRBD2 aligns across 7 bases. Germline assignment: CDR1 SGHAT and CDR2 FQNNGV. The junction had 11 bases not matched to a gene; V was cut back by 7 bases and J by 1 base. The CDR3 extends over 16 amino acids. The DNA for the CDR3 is TGTGCCAGCACACCCCTGTCGGGGGGACGCACAGATACGCAGTATTTT. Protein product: CASTPLSGGRTDTQYF.

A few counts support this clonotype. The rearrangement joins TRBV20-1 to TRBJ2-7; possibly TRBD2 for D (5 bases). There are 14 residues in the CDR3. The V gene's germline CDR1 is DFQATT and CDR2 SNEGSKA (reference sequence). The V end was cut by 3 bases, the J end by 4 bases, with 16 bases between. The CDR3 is CSASYPGLLYEQYV. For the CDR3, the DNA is TGCAGTGCTAGTTACCCAGGACTTCTATACGAGCAGTACGTC.

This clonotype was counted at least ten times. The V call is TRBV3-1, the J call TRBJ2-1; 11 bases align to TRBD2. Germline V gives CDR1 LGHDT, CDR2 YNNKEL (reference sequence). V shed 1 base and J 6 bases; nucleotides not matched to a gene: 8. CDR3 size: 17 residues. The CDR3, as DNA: TGTGCCAGCAGCCAAGGAGACCCCACTAGCGGGGGCAATGAGCAGTTCTTC. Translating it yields CASSQGDPTSGGNEQFF.